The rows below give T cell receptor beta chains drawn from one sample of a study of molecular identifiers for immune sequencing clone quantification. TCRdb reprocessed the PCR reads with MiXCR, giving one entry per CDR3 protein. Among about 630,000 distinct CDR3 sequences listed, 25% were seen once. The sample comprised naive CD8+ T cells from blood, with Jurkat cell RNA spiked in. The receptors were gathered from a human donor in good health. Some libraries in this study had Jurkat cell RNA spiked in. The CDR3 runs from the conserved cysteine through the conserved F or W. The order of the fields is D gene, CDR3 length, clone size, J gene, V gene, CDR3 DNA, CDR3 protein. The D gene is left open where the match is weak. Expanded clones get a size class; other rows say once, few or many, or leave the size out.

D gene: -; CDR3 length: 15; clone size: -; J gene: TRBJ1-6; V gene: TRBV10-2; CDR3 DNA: TGCGCCAGCAGTGAGGGGGGGGATCCTAATTCACCCCTCCACTTT; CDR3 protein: CASSEGGDPNSPLHF
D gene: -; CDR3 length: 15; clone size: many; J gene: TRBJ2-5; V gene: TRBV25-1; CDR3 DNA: TGTGCCAGCAGTGAACTTGGGACCCAGCAAGAGACCCAGTACTTC; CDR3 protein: CASSELGTQQETQYF
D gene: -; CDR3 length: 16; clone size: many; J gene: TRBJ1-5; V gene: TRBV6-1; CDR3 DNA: TGTGCCAGCTACCCGTGGGCGGACGGGGCCCATCAGCCCCAGCATTTT; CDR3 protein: CASYPWADGAHQPQHF
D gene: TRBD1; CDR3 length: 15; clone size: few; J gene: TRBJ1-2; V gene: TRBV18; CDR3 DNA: TGTGCCAGCTCACCACCAGGGGGCTCTTACTATGGCTACACCTTC; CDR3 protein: CASSPPGGSYYGYTF
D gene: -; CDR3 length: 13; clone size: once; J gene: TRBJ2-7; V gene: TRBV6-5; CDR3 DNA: TGTGCCAGCAGTTACTCGGAGGGTCGAAAGCAGTACTTC; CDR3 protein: CASSYSEGRKQYF
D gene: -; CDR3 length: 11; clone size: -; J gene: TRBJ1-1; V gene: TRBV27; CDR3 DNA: TGTGCCAGCTCGGCCGGCCCTGTAGCTTTCTTT; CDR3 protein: CASSAGPVAFF
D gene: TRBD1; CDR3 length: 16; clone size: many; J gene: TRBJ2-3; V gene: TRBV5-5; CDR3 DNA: TGTGCCAGCAACCACAAAGGACAGGGGGCAGGAGATACGCAGTATTTT; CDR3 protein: CASNHKGQGAGDTQYF
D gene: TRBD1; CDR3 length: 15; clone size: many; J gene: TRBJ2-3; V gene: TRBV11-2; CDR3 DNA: TGTGCCAGCAGCCCTGGGACAGTATCCACAGATACGCAGTATTTT; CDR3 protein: CASSPGTVSTDTQYF
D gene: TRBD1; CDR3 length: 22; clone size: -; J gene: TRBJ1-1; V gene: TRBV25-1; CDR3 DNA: TGTGCCAGCAGCCAGACAGGGGGGTATCTTTACGAACCCATTAACCTGAACACTGAAGCTTTCTTT; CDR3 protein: CASSQTGGYLYEPINLNTEAFF
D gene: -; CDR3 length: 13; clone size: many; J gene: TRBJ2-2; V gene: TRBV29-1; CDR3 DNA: TGCAGCGTCCGGGCCATCAACACCGGGGAGCTGTTTTTT; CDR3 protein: CSVRAINTGELFF
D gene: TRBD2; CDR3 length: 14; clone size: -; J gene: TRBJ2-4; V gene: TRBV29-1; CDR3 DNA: TGCAGCGTTGACAGCGGGGCGGACATTAACATTCAGTACTTC; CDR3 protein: CSVDSGADINIQYF
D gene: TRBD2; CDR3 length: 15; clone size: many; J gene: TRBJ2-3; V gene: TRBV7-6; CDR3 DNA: TGTGCCAGCAGTCGTAGCGGGAGCGGCACAGATACGCAGTATTTT; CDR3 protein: CASSRSGSGTDTQYF
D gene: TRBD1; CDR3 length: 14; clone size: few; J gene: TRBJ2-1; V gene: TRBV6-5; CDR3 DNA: TGTGCCAGCAGTACCCGGGACAGGGGTAATGAGCAGTTCTTC; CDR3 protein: CASSTRDRGNEQFF
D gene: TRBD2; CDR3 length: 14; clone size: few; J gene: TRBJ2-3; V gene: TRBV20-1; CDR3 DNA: TGCAGTGCCAATAGCGGGAGCGGCACAGATACGCAGTATTTT; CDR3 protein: CSANSGSGTDTQYF
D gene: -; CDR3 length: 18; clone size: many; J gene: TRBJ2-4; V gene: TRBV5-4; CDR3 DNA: TGTGCCAGCAGCTTGCGGCCGGTGGAAGCCCTAGCCAAAAACATTCAGTACTTC; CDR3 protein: CASSLRPVEALAKNIQYF
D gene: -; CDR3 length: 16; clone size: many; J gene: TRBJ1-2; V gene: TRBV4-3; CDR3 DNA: TGCGCCAGCAGCCAAGATAGCCGGACAGCTAACTATGGCTACACCTTC; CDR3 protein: CASSQDSRTANYGYTF
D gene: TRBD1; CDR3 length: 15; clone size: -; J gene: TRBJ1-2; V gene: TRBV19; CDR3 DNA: TGTGCCAGTAGTACCTACGCAGGACAGGACTATGGCTACACCTTC; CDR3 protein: CASSTYAGQDYGYTF
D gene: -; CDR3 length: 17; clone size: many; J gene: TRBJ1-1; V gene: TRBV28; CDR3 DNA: TGTGCCAGCAGTTTACGCCGGCCATTAGGGATAAACACTGAAGCTTTCTTT; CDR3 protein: CASSLRRPLGINTEAFF
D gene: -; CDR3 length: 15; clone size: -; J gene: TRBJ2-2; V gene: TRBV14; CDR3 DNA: TGTGCCAGCAGCCAAGACCCCGCGAACACCGGGGAGCTGTTTTTT; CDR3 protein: CASSQDPANTGELFF
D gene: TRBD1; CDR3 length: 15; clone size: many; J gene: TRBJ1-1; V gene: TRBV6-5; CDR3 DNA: TGTGCCAGCGGGGCAGGGGGCGGGTTAGTCACTGAAGCTTTCTTT; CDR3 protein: CASGAGGGLVTEAFF
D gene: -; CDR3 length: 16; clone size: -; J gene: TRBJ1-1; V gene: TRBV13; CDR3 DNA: TGTGCCAGCTCCCAAGGCCGTTCAGTTATGAACACTGAAGCTTTCTTT; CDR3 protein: CASSQGRSVMNTEAFF
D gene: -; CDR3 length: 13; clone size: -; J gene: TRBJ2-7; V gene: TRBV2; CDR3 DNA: TGTGCCAGCATCTCGCGGACCTCCTACGAGCAGTACTTC; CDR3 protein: CASISRTSYEQYF
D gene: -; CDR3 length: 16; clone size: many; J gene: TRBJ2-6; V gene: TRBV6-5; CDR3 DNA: TGTGCCAGCAGTTTCAGGACGGACTCTGGGGCCAACGTCCTGACTTTC; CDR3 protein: CASSFRTDSGANVLTF
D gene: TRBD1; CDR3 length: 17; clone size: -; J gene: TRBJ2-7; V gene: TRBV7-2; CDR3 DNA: TGTGCCAGCAGCTTAGTAGGCGGCAGGGGGAGCTCCTACGAGCAGTACTTC; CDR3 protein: CASSLVGGRGSSYEQYF
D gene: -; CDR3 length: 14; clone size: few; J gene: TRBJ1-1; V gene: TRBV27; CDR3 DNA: TGTGCCAGCAGTTTGCTTGGGGCAAACACTGAAGCTTTCTTT; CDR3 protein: CASSLLGANTEAFF
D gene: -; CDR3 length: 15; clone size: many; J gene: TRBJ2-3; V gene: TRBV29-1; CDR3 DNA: TGCAGCGTTGTGACCGGGACCCCCGAAGGGGATACGCAGTATTTT; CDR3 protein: CSVVTGTPEGDTQYF
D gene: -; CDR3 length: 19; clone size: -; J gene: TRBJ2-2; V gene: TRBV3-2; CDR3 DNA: TGTGCCAGCAGCCAACCGGGACTAGCGGGAAGGGCGAACACCGGGGGGCTGTTTTTT; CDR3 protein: CASSQPGLAGRANTGGLFF